A selection of T cell receptor beta chains follows, all from one sample in a study of blood T cell repertoires in COVID-19. Profiling relied on immunoSEQ multiplex PCR, and the TCRdb table lists in-frame clones only, not all of them. The sample lists some 110,000 clones, 82% occurring once. The sequencing input was peripheral blood. The receptor set was obtained from a man between 65 and 85 years old with acute or convalescent COVID-19. The CDR3 runs from the conserved cysteine through the conserved F or W. The D gene is left open where the match is weak. The size field is filled for only some rows; it gives once, few, many or a size class.

J	V	D	size	DNA	CDR3
TRBJ1-2	TRBV7-2	TRBD1	few	TGTGCCAGCAGCCAGGGACAGCTAACTAACTATGGCTACACCTTC	CASSQGQLTNYGYTF
TRBJ1-5	TRBV28	-	-	TGTGCCACCTTGGACGGGGATCAGCCCCAGCATTTT	CATLDGDQPQHF
TRBJ1-1	TRBV30	-	-	TGTGCCTGGAGTCCGCCGGGACACCAGAACACTGAAGCTTTCTTT	CAWSPPGHQNTEAFF
TRBJ2-1	TRBV6-6	-	-	TGTGCCAGCAGTTACACAAAGGACAGAAGGGGCAATGAGCAGTTCTTC	CASSYTKDRRGNEQFF
TRBJ2-3	TRBV3-1/TRBV3-2	TRBD1	-	TGTGCCAGCAGCTCTGGGTGGGACAGGGCTCCAGATACGCAGTATTTT	CASSSGWDRAPDTQYF
TRBJ2-5	TRBV3-1/TRBV3-2	TRBD1	once	TGTGCCAGCAGCTCCGGGACAGGGGGATTTCAGTACTTC	CASSSGTGGFQYF
TRBJ2-3	TRBV13	TRBD2	-	TGTGCCAGCAGCCATTGGGCTAGCGGGACCTTAGGGGATACGCAGTATTTT	CASSHWASGTLGDTQYF
TRBJ1-1	TRBV30	-	-	TGTGCCTCGTCGGGCAGGGCTACTGAAGCTTTCTTT	CASSGRATEAFF
TRBJ2-5	TRBV3-1/TRBV3-2	TRBD2	-	TGTGCCAGCAGCCAACTAGCGGGTGAGACCCAGTACTTC	CASSQLAGETQYF
TRBJ1-1	TRBV28	TRBD1	-	TGTGCCAGCAGTTTATATACAGGGGGGAACACTGAAGCTTTCTTT	CASSLYTGGNTEAFF
TRBJ1-2	TRBV5-1	-	-	TGCGCCAGCAGCCCGGAGGGTGGAGTTAGCTACACCTTC	CASSPEGGVSYTF
TRBJ1-6	TRBV28	-	-	TGTGCCAGCAGTTCGACAGCAAATAATTCACCCCTCCACTTT	CASSSTANNSPLHF
TRBJ2-5	TRBV18	-	-	TGTGCCAGCTCACCACGGGGGGAAGAGACCCAGTACTTC	CASSPRGEETQYF
TRBJ1-5	TRBV2	-	-	TGTGCCAGCAGTCCAGACAGGACCAGCAATCAGCCCCAGCATTTT	CASSPDRTSNQPQHF
TRBJ1-2	TRBV9	TRBD1	once	TGTGCCAGCAGCGTAGCTAAGGGGGCTGGCTATGGCTACACCTTC	CASSVAKGAGYGYTF
TRBJ1-2	TRBV9	-	once	TGTGCCAGCAGCGTAGCGAGGGCAGACTATGGCTACACCTTC	CASSVARADYGYTF
TRBJ1-1	TRBV3-1/TRBV3-2	-	-	TGTGCCAGCAGCCAAGCGGGGGTGAACACTGAAGCTTTCTTT	CASSQAGVNTEAFF
TRBJ1-4	TRBV7-6	-	once	TGTGCCAGCAGCTCCAACGGGGGAACTAATGAAAAACTGTTTTTT	CASSSNGGTNEKLFF
TRBJ2-7	TRBV27	TRBD1	-	TGTGCCAGCAGTTCCCTCGGGACAGACGGTTACGAGCAGTACTTC	CASSSLGTDGYEQYF
TRBJ1-5	TRBV28	-	few	TGTGCCAGCAGTTTATCAGGGAATAATCAGCCCCAGCATTTT	CASSLSGNNQPQHF
TRBJ2-7	TRBV9	TRBD2	-	TGTGCCAGCAGCGCCTCCCCAGGCTTCGGAGCCGCCGGGGGGGAGCAGTACTTC	CASSASPGFGAAGGEQYF
TRBJ1-2	TRBV21-1	-	-	TGTGCCAGCAGCAAGCCCGGGACAGGCCTATATGGCTACACCTTC	CASSKPGTGLYGYTF
TRBJ2-7	TRBV30	-	-	TGTGCCTGGAGTAACACAGATTACGAGCAGTACTTC	CAWSNTDYEQYF
TRBJ2-6	TRBV27	TRBD2	-	TGTGCCAGCAGCGGCATTGGGGGGGTGGGCAACGTCCTGACTTTC	CASSGIGGVGNVLTF
TRBJ1-2	TRBV2	-	-	TGTGCCTCTCCTCGCGGAGGGAATTCGAAGGTCTATGGCTACACCTTC	CASPRGGNSKVYGYTF
TRBJ2-3	TRBV7-6	TRBD2	-	TGTGCCAGCAGCGCCCCGACTAGCGGGTTGGCAGATACGCAGTATTTT	CASSAPTSGLADTQYF
TRBJ1-5	TRBV5-1	-	-	TGCGCCAGCCGGACCCAACCCAGGGCAATAAAGGATCAGCCCCAGCATTTT	CASRTQPRAIKDQPQHF
TRBJ2-3	TRBV24-1	-	-	TGTGCCACCAGTGTGGGCCAGGCGGATACGCAGTATTTT	CATSVGQADTQYF
TRBJ1-2	TRBV12-3/TRBV12-4	-	-	TGTGCCAGCAGTTTAGACATCGGGGGCTACACCTTC	CASSLDIGGYTF
TRBJ1-5	TRBV2	-	-	TGTGCCAGCAGCGCTGCTAGCGGGAAAAATCAGCCCCAGCATTTT	CASSAASGKNQPQHF
TRBJ1-4	TRBV5-1	-	-	TGCGCCAGCAGCTTCTTAACAGGGAATGAAAAACTGTTTTTT	CASSFLTGNEKLFF
TRBJ1-1	TRBV7-9	-	few	TGTGCCAGCAGCTTAGACCGGGGGGGTGAAGCTTTCTTT	CASSLDRGGEAFF
TRBJ2-1	TRBV27	-	-	TGTGCCAGCAGTTTATTTCCAGGTTCTATGAATGAGCAGTTCTTC	CASSLFPGSMNEQFF
TRBJ1-1	TRBV7-8	TRBD1	-	TGTGCCAGCAGCAACAGGGACAGATTGAACACTGAAGCTTTCTTT	CASSNRDRLNTEAFF
TRBJ1-2	TRBV19	TRBD1	-	TGTGCCAGTAGTCCTCCGGGACAGGGATATGGCTACACCTTC	CASSPPGQGYGYTF
TRBJ2-7	TRBV9	TRBD1	once	TGTGCCAGCAGCGTGAGGGACAGGGGCCACGAGCAGTACTTC	CASSVRDRGHEQYF
TRBJ1-1	TRBV3-1/TRBV3-2	TRBD1	-	TGTGCCAGCAGCCAGACAGGGCGAACTGAAGCTTTCTTT	CASSQTGRTEAFF
TRBJ2-2	TRBV6-5	-	-	TGTGCCAGCAGTTTAAGTACCTGGGCCCTCGCCGGGGAGCTGTTTTTT	CASSLSTWALAGELFF
TRBJ2-1	TRBV18	TRBD1	-	TGTGCCAGCTCCCCCGGGACAGGGGGCTACAATGAGCAGTTCTTC	CASSPGTGGYNEQFF
TRBJ2-1	TRBV9	TRBD2	-	TGTGCCAGCAGCGTAGTCAGCGGGAGGGCAAATGAGCAGTTCTTC	CASSVVSGRANEQFF
TRBJ2-7	TRBV3-1/TRBV3-2	-	-	TGTGCCAGCAGCCAAGGACTAGGGATCTACGAGCAGTACTTC	CASSQGLGIYEQYF
TRBJ1-6	TRBV6-5	TRBD1	-	TGTGCCAGCATCAGGGGGCTCAGATCACCCCTCCACTTT	CASIRGLRSPLHF
TRBJ2-7	TRBV5-4	TRBD2	once	TGTGCCAGCAGCTCCCCTCCGACTAGCGGGGGGGATATCTACGAGCAGTACTTC	CASSSPPTSGGDIYEQYF
TRBJ2-1	TRBV18	-	-	TGTGCCAGCTCACCATTCAGCGGAAGGAGCTCCTACAATGAGCAGTTCTTC	CASSPFSGRSSYNEQFF
TRBJ2-1	TRBV27	TRBD1	once	TGTGCCAGCAGTCCCAGATCCGGGACAGGGCAACAGTTCTTC	CASSPRSGTGQQFF
TRBJ2-7	TRBV27	TRBD2	once	TGTGCCAGCAGTAGACCGGGACTAGCGGCCTACGAGCAGTACTTC	CASSRPGLAAYEQYF
TRBJ2-2	TRBV20-1	TRBD1	once	TGCAGTGCTAGTGAGGACAGGGCGAACACCGGGGAGCTGTTTTTT	CSASEDRANTGELFF
TRBJ2-7	TRBV15	TRBD1	-	TGTGCCACCAGCTTTTCGACAGGGCCCTCCTACGAGCAGTACTTC	CATSFSTGPSYEQYF
TRBJ2-7	TRBV9	TRBD1	few	TGTGCCAGCAGATCCGGGACAGGGTCCTCCTACGAGCAGTACTTC	CASRSGTGSSYEQYF
TRBJ2-1	TRBV6-5	TRBD2	-	TGTGCCAGCACCACGACTAGCGCGGACAATGAGCAGTTCTTC	CASTTTSADNEQFF
TRBJ2-7	TRBV5-6	TRBD2	-	TGTGCCAGCAGTCGAGTTTCCTTAAAGCGGGGACTTTCCTACGAGCAGTACTTC	CASSRVSLKRGLSYEQYF
TRBJ2-5	TRBV24-1	TRBD1	-	TGTGCCACCAGTGATAATTCACAGGGGGCTTGGGAGACCCAGTACTTC	CATSDNSQGAWETQYF